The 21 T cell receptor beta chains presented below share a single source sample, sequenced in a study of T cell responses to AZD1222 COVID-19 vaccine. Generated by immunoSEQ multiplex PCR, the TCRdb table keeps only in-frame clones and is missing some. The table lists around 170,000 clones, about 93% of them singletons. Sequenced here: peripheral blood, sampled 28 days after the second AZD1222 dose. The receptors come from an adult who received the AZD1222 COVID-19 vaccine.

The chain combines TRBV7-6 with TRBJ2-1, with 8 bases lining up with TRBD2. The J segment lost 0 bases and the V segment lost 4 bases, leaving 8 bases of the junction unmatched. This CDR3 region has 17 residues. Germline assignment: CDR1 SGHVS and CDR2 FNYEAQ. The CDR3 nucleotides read TGTGCCAGCAGCTCTGGCTCCGGGGGGGTCTCCTACAATGAGCAGTTCTTC. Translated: CASSSGSGGVSYNEQFF.

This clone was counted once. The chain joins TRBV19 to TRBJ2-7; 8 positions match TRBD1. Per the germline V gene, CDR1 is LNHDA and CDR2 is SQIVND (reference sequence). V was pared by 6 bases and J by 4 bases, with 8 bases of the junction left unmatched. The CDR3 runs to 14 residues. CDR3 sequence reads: CASSSGTGGYEQYF. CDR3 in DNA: TGTGCCAGTAGCTCCGGGACAGGAGGGTACGAGCAGTACTTC.

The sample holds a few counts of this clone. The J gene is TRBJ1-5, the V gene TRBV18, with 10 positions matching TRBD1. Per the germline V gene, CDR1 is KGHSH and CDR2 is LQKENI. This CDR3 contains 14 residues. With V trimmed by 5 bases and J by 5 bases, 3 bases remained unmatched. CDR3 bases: TGTGCCAGCTCAACCGGGACAGGGGATCAGCCCCAGCATTTT. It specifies CASSTGTGDQPQHF.

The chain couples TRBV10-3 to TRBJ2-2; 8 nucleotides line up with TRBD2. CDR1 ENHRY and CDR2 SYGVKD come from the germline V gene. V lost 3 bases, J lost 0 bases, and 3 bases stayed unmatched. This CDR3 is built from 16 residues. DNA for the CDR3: TGTGCCATCAGTGATGGACTAGCCACGAACACCGGGGAGCTGTTTTTT. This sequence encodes CAISDGLATNTGELFF.

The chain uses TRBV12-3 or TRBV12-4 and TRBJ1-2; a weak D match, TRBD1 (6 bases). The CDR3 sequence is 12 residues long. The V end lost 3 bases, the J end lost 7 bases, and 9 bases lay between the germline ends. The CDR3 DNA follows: TGTGCCAGCAGTTTGGTACAGGGTGGCTACACCTTC. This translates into CASSLVQGGYTF.

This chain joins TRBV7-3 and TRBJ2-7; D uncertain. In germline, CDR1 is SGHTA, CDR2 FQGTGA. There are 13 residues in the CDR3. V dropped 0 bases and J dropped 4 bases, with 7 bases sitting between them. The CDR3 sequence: CASSLTTDYEQYF. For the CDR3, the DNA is TGTGCCAGCAGCTTAACGACTGATTACGAGCAGTACTTC.

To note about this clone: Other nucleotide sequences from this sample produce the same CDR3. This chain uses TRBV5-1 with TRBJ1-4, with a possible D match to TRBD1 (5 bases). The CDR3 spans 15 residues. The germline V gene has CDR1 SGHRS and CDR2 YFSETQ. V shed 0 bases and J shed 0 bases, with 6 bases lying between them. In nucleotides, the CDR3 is TGCGCCAGCAGCTTGGGAGGGGCAACTAATGAAAAACTGTTTTTT. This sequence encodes CASSLGGATNEKLFF.

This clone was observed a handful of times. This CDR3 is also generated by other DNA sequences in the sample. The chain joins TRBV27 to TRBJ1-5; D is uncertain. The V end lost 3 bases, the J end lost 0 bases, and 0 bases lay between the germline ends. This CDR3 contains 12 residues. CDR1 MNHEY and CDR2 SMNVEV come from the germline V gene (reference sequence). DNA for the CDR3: TGTGCCAGCAGTTTTAGCAATCAGCCCCAGCATTTT. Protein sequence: CASSFSNQPQHF.

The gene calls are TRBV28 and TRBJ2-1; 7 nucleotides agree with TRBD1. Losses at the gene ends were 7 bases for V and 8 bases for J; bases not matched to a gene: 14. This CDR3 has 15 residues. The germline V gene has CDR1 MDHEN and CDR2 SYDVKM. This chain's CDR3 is CASTFSGGRRDEQFF. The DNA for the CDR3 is TGTGCCAGCACGTTCTCAGGGGGAAGGCGAGATGAGCAGTTCTTC. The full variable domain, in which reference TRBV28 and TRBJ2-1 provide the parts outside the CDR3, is DVKVTQSSRYLVKRTGEKVFLECVQDMDHENMFWYRQDPGLGLRLIYFSYDVKMKEKGDIPEGYSVSREKKERFSLILESASTNQTSMYLCASTFSGGRRDEQFFGPGTRLTVL.

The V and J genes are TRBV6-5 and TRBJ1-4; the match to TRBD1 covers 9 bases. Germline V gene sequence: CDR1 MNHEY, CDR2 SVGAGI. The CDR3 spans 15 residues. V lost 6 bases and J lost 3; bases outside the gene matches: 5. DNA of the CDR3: TGTGCCAGCAGACCCGACAGGGGGGCTAATGAAAAACTGTTTTTT. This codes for CASRPDRGANEKLFF.

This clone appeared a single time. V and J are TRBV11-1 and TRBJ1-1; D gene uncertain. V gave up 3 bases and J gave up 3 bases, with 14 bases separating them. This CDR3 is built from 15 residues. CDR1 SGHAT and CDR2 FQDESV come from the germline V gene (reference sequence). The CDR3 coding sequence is TGTGCCAGCAGCTTGGAACTAACGGGGTACACTGAAGCTTTCTTT. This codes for CASSLELTGYTEAFF.

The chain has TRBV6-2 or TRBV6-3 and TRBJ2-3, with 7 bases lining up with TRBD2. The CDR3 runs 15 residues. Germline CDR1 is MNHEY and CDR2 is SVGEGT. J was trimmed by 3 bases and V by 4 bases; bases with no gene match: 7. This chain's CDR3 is CASSSATSMTDTQYF. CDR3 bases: TGTGCCAGCAGTTCCGCGACTAGCATGACAGATACGCAGTATTTT.

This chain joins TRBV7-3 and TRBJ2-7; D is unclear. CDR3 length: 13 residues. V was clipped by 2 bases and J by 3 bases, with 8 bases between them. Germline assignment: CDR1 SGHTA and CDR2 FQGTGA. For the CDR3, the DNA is TGTGCCAGCAGCTTACTCACGGTCTACGAGCAGTACTTC. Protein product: CASSLLTVYEQYF.

Here the CDR3 DNA reads TGCGCCAGCAGCGCTGGCCAGGGGAGGACCGGGGAGCTGTTTTTT. It specifies CASSAGQGRTGELFF. This chain uses TRBV5-1 with TRBJ2-2, with D perhaps being TRBD1 or TRBD2 (6 bases each). Trimming removed 4 bases at V and 5 bases at J, with 15 bases between. The CDR3 runs to 15 residues. Germline CDR1 SGHRS, CDR2 YFSETQ.

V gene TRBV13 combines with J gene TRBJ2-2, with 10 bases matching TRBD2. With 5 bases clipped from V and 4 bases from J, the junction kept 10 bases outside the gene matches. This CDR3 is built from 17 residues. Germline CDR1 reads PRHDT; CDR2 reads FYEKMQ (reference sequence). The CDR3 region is CASSRGGLAGVTGELFF. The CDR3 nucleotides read TGTGCCAGCAGCCGGGGGGGGCTAGCGGGAGTCACCGGGGAGCTGTTTTTT. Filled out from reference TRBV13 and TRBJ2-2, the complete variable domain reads AAGVIQSPRHLIKEKRETATLKCYPIPRHDTVYWYQQGPGQDPQFLISFYEKMQSDKGSIPDRFSAQQFSDYHSELNMSSLELGDSALYFCASSRGGLAGVTGELFFGEGSRLTVL.

CDR3 sequence reads: CASSLASGTRGSAEAFF. In nucleotides, the CDR3 is TGCGCCAGCAGCTTGGCCTCTGGGACAAGGGGAAGCGCTGAAGCTTTCTTT. V and J are TRBV5-1 and TRBJ1-1, with a possible D match to TRBD1 (6 bases). The V end was cut by 0 bases, the J end by 6 bases, with 21 bases between. In germline, CDR1 is SGHRS, CDR2 YFSETQ. The CDR3 runs 17 residues.

The DNA for the CDR3 is TGTGCCAGCAGTTTAATTGGCTCAAACACCGGGGAGCTGTTTTTT. Protein product: CASSLIGSNTGELFF. V and J are TRBV28 and TRBJ2-2, with D hard to call. The V and J ends lost 2 bases and 2 bases respectively, with 9 bases between them. Germline V lookup: CDR1 MDHEN, CDR2 SYDVKM. This CDR3 region has 15 residues. Supplemented by reference TRBV28 and TRBJ2-2, the full variable domain reads DVKVTQSSRYLVKRTGEKVFLECVQDMDHENMFWYRQDPGLGLRLIYFSYDVKMKEKGDIPEGYSVSREKKERFSLILESASTNQTSMYLCASSLIGSNTGELFFGEGSRLTVL.

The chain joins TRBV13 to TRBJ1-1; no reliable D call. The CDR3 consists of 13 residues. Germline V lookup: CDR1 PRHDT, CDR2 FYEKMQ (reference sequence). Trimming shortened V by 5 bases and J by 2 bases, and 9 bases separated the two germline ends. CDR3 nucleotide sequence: TGTGCCAGCAGCCCCTGGGCCAACACTGAAGCTTTCTTT. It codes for CASSPWANTEAFF.

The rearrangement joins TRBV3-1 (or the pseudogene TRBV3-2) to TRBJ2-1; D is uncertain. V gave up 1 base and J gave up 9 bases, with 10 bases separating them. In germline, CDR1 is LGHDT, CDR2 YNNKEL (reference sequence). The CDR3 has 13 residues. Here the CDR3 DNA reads TGTGCCAGCAGCCAAGTGGGAAAGGGTGAGCAGTTCTTC. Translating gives CASSQVGKGEQFF.

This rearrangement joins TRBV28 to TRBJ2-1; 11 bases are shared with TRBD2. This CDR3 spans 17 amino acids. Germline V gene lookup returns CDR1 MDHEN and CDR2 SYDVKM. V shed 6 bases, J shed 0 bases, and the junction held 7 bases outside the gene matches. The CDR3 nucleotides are TGTGCCAGCAGCGCCGGACTAGCGGGTTCCTCCTACAATGAGCAGTTCTTC. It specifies CASSAGLAGSSYNEQFF.

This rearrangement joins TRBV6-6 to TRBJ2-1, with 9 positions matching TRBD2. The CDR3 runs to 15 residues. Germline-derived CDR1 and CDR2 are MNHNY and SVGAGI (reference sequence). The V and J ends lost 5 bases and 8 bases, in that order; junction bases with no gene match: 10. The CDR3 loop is CASSAYSGRSYEQFF. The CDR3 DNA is TGTGCCAGCAGTGCCTATAGCGGGAGATCTTATGAGCAGTTCTTC.